This T cell receptor beta chain originates from a study of blood T cells in healthy people across ages. Trimming stripped 3 bases from V and 2 bases from J, with 16 bases between. The CDR3 has 16 amino acids. Each donor supplied roughly 9.2 milliliters of peripheral blood. Together with a sample-barcoded 5' primer, a J-beta primer mix was included in a second PCR lasting roughly 6 to 12 cycles. There were at least 3 million CDR3-containing paired-end reads obtained from each sample. TCRdb reprocessed the 5' RACE reads with MiXCR, giving one entry per CDR3 protein. The table has 1.5 million to 2 million distinct CDR3 sequences, around 42% seen once; the top ten hold under 30%.

The clonotype originates from a human donor in good health. The chain carries TRBV12-3 or TRBV12-4 and TRBJ2-5, with a tentative D call TRBD1 (6 bases). The sample comprised blood. This chain's CDR3 is CASSFGWGPGQETQYF. CDR3 bases: TGTGCCAGCAGTTTTGGATGGGGGCCGGGGCAAGAGACCCAGTACTTC.